Listed here are 18 T cell receptor beta chains from one sample, sequenced in a study of blood T cell repertoires in COVID-19. Assay used: immunoSEQ multiplex PCR; TCRdb lists only in-frame clones, some missing. The repertoire holds approximately 270,000 clones, with around nine tenths as singletons. Sequenced material: peripheral blood. The receptors were sampled from a man aged 35 to 55 with active or convalescent COVID-19.

The rearrangement links TRBV30 to TRBJ2-6; D not certain. The CDR3 has 14 amino acids. V lost 8 bases to trimming and J lost 0 bases, with 11 bases between them. The germline V gene encodes CDR1 GTSNPN and CDR2 SVGIG (reference sequence). CDR3: CATAWASGANVLTF. The CDR3 region has the DNA TGTGCCACGGCGTGGGCCTCTGGGGCCAACGTCCTGACTTTC.

This rearrangement joins TRBV6-1 to TRBJ1-4; 11 bases line up with TRBD1. V shed 4 bases and J 2 bases; nucleotides not matched to a gene: 6. The CDR3 spans 17 residues. Germline V gives CDR1 MNHNS, CDR2 SASEGT. CDR3 DNA sequence: TGTGCCAGCAGTGCCCGGACAGGGGGCCGCACTAATGAAAAACTGTTTTTT. Its translation: CASSARTGGRTNEKLFF.

The V and J genes are TRBV3-1 (or the pseudogene TRBV3-2) and TRBJ2-7, with 10 bases identical to TRBD2. V lost 4 bases to trimming and J lost 7 bases; unmatched junction nucleotides: 10. Germline-derived CDR1 and CDR2 are LGHDT and YNNKEL (reference sequence). The CDR3 is 15 amino acids. CDR3: CASSPLAGVEGEQYF. The DNA of the CDR3 is TGTGCCAGCAGCCCTCTAGCGGGAGTGGAAGGGGAGCAGTACTTC.

This rearrangement joins TRBV6-6 to TRBJ2-7, with D maybe TRBD2 (6 bases). Per the germline V gene, CDR1 is MNHNY and CDR2 is SVGAGI (reference sequence). CDR3 length: 14 residues. Deletions cut 2 bases from V and 1 base from J, with 9 bases between. The DNA for the CDR3 is TGTGCCAGCAGTTACCTGGGGGGATCCTACGAGCAGTACTTC. Translation: CASSYLGGSYEQYF.

The chain links TRBV9 to TRBJ2-1, with D perhaps TRBD1 (6 bases). V was clipped by 3 bases and J by 4 bases, with 8 bases between them. Per the germline V gene, CDR1 is SGDLS and CDR2 is YYNGEE. The CDR3 loop spans 13 amino acids. The chain's CDR3 is CASSGTGYNEQFF. In DNA form, the CDR3 reads TGTGCCAGCAGCGGAACAGGGTACAATGAGCAGTTCTTC.

Here the CDR3 reads CASSSGQGMNTEAFF. The CDR3 region has the DNA TGTGCCAGCAGCTCAGGACAGGGAATGAACACTGAAGCTTTCTTT. This chain connects TRBV11-3 to TRBJ1-1; 8 bases agree with TRBD1. V trimming: 4 bases; J trimming: 0 bases; junction bases outside the gene matches: 4. This CDR3 has 15 residues. Germline assignment: CDR1 SGHNT and CDR2 YENEEA.

This chain uses TRBV18 with TRBJ2-7, with a tentative D call TRBD2 (6 bases). Trimming took off 6 bases at V and 6 bases at J, with 18 bases between the two ends. There are 14 residues in the CDR3. Germline CDR1 reads KGHSH; CDR2 reads LQKENI. The CDR3 coding sequence is TGTGCCAGCTCGATTAGGGACTTTTTTCCCGAGCAGTACTTC. Residues: CASSIRDFFPEQYF. Supplemented by reference TRBV18 and TRBJ2-7, the full variable domain reads NAGVMQNPRHLVRRRGQEARLRCSPMKGHSHVYWYRQLPEEGLKFMVYLQKENIIDESGMPKERFSAEFPKEGPSILRIQQVVRGDSAAYFCASSIRDFFPEQYFGPGTRLTVT.

This clone was seen more than once but under ten times. This chain links TRBV2 with TRBJ1-1; possibly TRBD1 for D (5 bases). With 5 bases removed from V and 4 bases from J, the gap between germline ends came to 11 bases. CDR1 and CDR2 from the germline V gene are SNHLY and FYNNEI. The CDR3 is 13 residues long. Here the CDR3 reads CASSLTGFTEAFF. The CDR3 nucleotides read TGTGCCAGCAGTCTAACAGGTTTCACTGAAGCTTTCTTT.

Notes on this clone: This sample includes further DNA sequences coding for the same CDR3. The chain combines TRBV5-1 with TRBJ2-5, with 8 bases that match TRBD1. This CDR3 is built from 14 residues. Germline trimming cut 4 bases from V and 2 bases from J; bases unmatched to any gene: 4. Germline CDR1 is SGHRS and CDR2 is YFSETQ. CDR3 sequence reads: CASSPGQAQETQYF. The CDR3 region has the DNA TGCGCCAGCAGCCCGGGACAGGCTCAAGAGACCCAGTACTTC.

The rearrangement links TRBV20-1 to TRBJ2-7; D is undetermined. The CDR3 has 11 residues. Looked up from germline, CDR1 is DFQATT and CDR2 is SNEGSKA (reference sequence). V lost 6 bases to trimming and J lost 3 bases, with 9 bases between them. Here the CDR3 DNA reads TGCAGTGCCCCAGACAACTACGAGCAGTACTTC. It yields the protein CSAPDNYEQYF.

The rearrangement uses TRBV5-1 and TRBJ1-1; 9 bases agree with TRBD1. CDR1 is SGHRS, CDR2 YFSETQ, per germline. The CDR3 loop spans 18 amino acids. J gave up 4 bases and V 1 base, and 14 bases lay outside the gene matches. The CDR3 nucleotides are TGCGCCAGCAGCTTGAATCCAGGTCAAAAGGGACAGGGCACTGAAGCTTTCTTT. Its translation: CASSLNPGQKGQGTEAFF.

This clone has more than one count but fewer than ten. The rearrangement uses TRBV27 and TRBJ1-1; TRBD1 is a possible D gene (5 bases). The CDR3 has 15 amino acids. Germline V CDR1 and CDR2: MNHEY, SMNVEV (reference sequence). V was cut by 4 bases and J by 4 bases, with 16 bases left in between. DNA of the CDR3: TGTGCCAGCAGTTCAAATCCGGGACTGAGCACTGAAGCTTTCTTT. This translates into CASSSNPGLSTEAFF.

This chain links TRBV6-1 with TRBJ2-1; TRBD1 matches 10 bases. V dropped 1 base and J dropped 4; count of bases not matched to a gene: 4. CDR3 length: 16 amino acids. Germline-derived CDR1 and CDR2 are MNHNS and SASEGT. The CDR3 region has the DNA TGTGCCAGCAGTGAAGATAGGGACAGGGGATACAATGAGCAGTTCTTC. It translates to CASSEDRDRGYNEQFF.

The chain carries TRBV30 and TRBJ1-2; D gene unclear. This CDR3 contains 14 residues. The germline V and J ends were trimmed by 5 bases and 4 bases, with 17 bases remaining between them. Germline-derived CDR1 and CDR2 are GTSNPN and SVGIG (reference sequence). The DNA of the CDR3 is TGTGCCTGGGCCGGCACAGACTACACCTATGGCTACACCTTC. This sequence encodes CAWAGTDYTYGYTF.

The gene calls are TRBV6-1 and TRBJ2-7, with TRBD2 matching over 14 bases. Germline values: CDR1 MNHNS, CDR2 SASEGT. This CDR3 is 20 amino acids long. V trimming: 1 base; J trimming: 3 bases; junction bases outside the gene matches: 14. CDR3 coding DNA: TGTGCCAGCAGTGAAGGGAAACCGGGACTAGCGGGAGAGGCCTTCTACGAGCAGTACTTC. Translating gives CASSEGKPGLAGEAFYEQYF.

The chain links TRBV4-1 to TRBJ1-1, with D perhaps matching TRBD1 (5 bases). Germline CDR1 MGHRA, CDR2 YSYEKL. CDR3 size: 14 residues. The germline V and J ends were trimmed by 6 bases and 1 base, with 12 bases remaining between them. The CDR3 protein is CASRTEFENTEAFF. CDR3 nucleotide sequence: TGCGCCAGCAGGACAGAGTTTGAGAACACTGAAGCTTTCTTT.

The chain has TRBV7-3 and TRBJ1-2; D is undetermined. The CDR3 totals 16 residues. V was shortened by 0 bases and J by 7 bases, with 18 bases between the two germline ends. The germline V gene has CDR1 SGHTA and CDR2 FQGTGA. As DNA, the CDR3 is TGTGCCAGCAGCTTAACGCAACCCGGGTTGGACTTTGGCTACACCTTC. Its protein is CASSLTQPGLDFGYTF.

The chain employs TRBV12-3 or TRBV12-4 and TRBJ1-1; weak D call: TRBD1 (5 bases). V gave up 6 bases and J gave up 5 bases, with 13 bases separating them. CDR3 length: 13 residues. CDR3 amino acids: CASRLDRNTEAFF. Here the CDR3 DNA reads TGTGCCAGCAGGCTCGACAGAAATACTGAAGCTTTCTTT.